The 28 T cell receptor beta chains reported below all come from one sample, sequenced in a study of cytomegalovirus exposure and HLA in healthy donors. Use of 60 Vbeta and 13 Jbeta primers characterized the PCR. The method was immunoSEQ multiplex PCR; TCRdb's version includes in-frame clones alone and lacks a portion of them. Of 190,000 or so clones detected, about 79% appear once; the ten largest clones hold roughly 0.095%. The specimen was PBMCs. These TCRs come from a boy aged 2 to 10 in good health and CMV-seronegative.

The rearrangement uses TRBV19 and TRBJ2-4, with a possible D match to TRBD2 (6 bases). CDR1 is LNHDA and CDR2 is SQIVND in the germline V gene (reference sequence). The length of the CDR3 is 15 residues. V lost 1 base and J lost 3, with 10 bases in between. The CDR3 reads CASSIGGAGKNIQYF. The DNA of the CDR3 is TGTGCCAGTAGTATAGGCGGGGCCGGCAAAAACATTCAGTACTTC.

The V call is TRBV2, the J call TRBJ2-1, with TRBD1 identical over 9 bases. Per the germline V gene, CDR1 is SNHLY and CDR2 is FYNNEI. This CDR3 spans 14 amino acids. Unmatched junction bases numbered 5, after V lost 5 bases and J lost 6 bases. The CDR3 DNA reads TGTGCCAGCAGTACTCCGACAGGGGGCAATGAGCAGTTCTTC. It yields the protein CASSTPTGGNEQFF. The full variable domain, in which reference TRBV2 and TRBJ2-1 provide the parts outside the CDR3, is EPEVTQTPSHQVTQMGQEVILRCVPISNHLYFYWYRQILGQKVEFLVSFYNNEISEKSEIFDDQFSVERPDGSNFTLKIRSTKLEDSAMYFCASSTPTGGNEQFFGPGTRLTVL.

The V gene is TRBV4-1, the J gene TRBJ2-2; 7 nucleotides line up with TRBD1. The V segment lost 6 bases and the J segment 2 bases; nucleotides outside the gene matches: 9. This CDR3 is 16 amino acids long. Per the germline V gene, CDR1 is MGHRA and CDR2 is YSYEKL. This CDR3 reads CASRAGQAPNTGELFF. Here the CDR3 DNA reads TGCGCCAGCAGAGCAGGACAGGCCCCAAACACCGGGGAGCTGTTTTTT.

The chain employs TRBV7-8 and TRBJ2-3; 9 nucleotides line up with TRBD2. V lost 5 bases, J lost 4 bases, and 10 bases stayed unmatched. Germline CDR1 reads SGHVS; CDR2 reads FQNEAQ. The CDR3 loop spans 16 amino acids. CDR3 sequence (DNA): TGTGCCAGCAGCGCCCAGGCTCTAGCGGGGCCAGATACGCAGTATTTT. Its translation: CASSAQALAGPDTQYF.

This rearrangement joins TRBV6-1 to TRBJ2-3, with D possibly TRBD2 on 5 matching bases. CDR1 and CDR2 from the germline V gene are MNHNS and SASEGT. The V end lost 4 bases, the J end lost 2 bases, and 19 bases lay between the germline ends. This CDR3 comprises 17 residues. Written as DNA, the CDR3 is TGTGCCAGCAGTGCCAATCTCCTTAGTGGACTCACAGATACGCAGTATTTT. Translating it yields CASSANLLSGLTDTQYF.

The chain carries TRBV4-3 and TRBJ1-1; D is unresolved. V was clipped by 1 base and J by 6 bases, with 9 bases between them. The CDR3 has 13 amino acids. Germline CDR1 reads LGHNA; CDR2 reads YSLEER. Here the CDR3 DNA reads TGCGCCAGCAGCCAAGTTCTTAGAGCTGAAGCTTTCTTT. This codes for CASSQVLRAEAFF.

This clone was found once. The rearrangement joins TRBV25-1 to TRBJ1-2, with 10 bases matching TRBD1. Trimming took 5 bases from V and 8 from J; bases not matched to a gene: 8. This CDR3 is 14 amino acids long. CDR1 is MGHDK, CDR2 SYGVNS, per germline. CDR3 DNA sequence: TGTGCCAGCAGTAAGGGACAGGGGAAATCCGGCTACACCTTC. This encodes CASSKGQGKSGYTF.

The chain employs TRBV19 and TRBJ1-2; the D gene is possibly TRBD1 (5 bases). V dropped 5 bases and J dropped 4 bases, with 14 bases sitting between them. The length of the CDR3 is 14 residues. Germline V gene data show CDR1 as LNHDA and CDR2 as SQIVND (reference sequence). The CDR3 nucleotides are TGTGCCAGTAGTGGGGAGGACGGGGGCTATGGCTACACCTTC. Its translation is CASSGEDGGYGYTF.

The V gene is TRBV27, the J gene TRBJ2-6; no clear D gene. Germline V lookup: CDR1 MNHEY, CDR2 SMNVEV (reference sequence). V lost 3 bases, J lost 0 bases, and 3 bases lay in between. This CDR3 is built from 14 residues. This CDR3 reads CASSFLSGANVLTF. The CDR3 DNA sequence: TGTGCCAGCAGTTTCCTCTCTGGGGCCAACGTCCTGACTTTC.

DNA for the CDR3: TGTGCCAGTACTAGGGTACGAGGGGCCAAAAACATTCAGTACTTC. Protein product: CASTRVRGAKNIQYF. V gene TRBV19 combines with J gene TRBJ2-4; maybe TRBD2 (5 bases). The CDR3 loop spans 15 amino acids. V was shortened by 7 bases and J by 1 base, with 14 bases between the two germline ends. CDR1 is LNHDA and CDR2 is SQIVND in the germline V gene (reference sequence).

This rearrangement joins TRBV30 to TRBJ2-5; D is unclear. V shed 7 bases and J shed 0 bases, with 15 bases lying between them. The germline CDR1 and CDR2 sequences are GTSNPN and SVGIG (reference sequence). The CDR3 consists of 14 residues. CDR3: CAYQELQYQETQYF. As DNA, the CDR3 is TGTGCCTACCAGGAACTCCAGTACCAAGAGACCCAGTACTTC.

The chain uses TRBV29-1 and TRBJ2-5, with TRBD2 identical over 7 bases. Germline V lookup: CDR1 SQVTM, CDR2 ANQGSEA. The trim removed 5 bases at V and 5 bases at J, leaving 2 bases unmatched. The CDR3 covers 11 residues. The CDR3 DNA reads TGCAGCGTTCGGGAGGTTGAGACCCAGTACTTC. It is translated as CSVREVETQYF.

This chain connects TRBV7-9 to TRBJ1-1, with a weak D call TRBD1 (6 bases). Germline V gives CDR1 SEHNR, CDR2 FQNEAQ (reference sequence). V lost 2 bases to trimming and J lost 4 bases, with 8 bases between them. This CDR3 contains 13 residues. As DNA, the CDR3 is TGTGCCAGCAGCTTAAGGGGGGGCACTGAAGCTTTCTTT. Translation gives CASSLRGGTEAFF.

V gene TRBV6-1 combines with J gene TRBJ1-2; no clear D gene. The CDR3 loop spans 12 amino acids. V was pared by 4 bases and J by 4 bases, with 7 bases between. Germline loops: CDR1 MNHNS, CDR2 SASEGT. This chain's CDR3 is CASSAYGYGYTF. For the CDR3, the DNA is TGTGCCAGCAGTGCTTACGGCTATGGCTACACCTTC.

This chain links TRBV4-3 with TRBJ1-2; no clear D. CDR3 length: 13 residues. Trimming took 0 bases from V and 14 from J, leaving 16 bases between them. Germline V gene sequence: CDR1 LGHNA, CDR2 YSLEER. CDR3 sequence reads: CASSQEFYLPRTF. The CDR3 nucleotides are TGCGCCAGCAGCCAAGAATTTTACTTGCCTAGGACCTTC.

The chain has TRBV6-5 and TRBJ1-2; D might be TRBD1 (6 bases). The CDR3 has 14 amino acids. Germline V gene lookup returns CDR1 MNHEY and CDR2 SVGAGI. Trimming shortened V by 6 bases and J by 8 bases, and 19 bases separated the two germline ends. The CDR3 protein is CASSPGQYQGGYTF. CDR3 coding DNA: TGTGCCAGCAGCCCCGGACAGTACCAGGGGGGCTACACCTTC.

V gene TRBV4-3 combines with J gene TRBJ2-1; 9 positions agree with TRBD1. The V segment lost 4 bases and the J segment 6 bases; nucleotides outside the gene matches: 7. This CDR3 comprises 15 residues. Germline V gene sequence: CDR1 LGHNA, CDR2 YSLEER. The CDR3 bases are TGCGCCAGCAGCCCCACACAGGGGGCCCCCAATGAGCAGTTCTTC. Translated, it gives CASSPTQGAPNEQFF.

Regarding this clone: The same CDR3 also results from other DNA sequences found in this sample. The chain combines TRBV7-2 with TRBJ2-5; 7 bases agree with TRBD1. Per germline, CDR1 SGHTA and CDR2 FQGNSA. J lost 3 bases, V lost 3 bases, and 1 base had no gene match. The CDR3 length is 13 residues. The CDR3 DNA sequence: TGTGCCAGCAGCTTTGACAGGGAAGAGACCCAGTACTTC. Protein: CASSFDREETQYF.

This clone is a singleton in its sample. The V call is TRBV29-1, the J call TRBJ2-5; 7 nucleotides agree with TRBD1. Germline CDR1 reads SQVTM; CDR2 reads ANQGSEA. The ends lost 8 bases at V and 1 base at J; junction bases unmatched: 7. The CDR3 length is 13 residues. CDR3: CSTDGTAQETQYF. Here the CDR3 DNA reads TGCAGCACTGACGGGACAGCCCAAGAGACCCAGTACTTC.

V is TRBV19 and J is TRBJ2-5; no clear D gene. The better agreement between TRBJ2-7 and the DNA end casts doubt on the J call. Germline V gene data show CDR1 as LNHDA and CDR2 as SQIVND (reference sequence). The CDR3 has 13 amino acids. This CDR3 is CASSEENSYEQYF. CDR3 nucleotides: TGTGCCAGTAGTGAAGAAAACTCCTACGAGCAGTACTTC.

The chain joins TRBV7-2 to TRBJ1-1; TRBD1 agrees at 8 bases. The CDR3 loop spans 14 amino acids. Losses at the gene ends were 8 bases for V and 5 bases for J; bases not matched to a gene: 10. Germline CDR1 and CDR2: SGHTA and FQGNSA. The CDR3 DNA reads TGTGCCAGCGGCCCCCAGGGGGCCGGGACTGAAGCTTTCTTT. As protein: CASGPQGAGTEAFF. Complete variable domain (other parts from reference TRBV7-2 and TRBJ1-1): GAGVSQSPSNKVTEKGKDVELRCDPISGHTALYWYRQSLGQGLEFLIYFQGNSAPDKSGLPSDRFSAERTGGSVSTLTIQRTQQEDSAVYLCASGPQGAGTEAFFGQGTRLTVV.

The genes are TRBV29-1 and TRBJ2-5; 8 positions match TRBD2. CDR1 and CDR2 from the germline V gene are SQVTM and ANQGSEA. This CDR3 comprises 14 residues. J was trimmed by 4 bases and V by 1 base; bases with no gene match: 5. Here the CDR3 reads CSVEVTGGGETQYF. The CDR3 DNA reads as TGCAGCGTTGAAGTTACGGGAGGGGGAGAGACCCAGTACTTC.

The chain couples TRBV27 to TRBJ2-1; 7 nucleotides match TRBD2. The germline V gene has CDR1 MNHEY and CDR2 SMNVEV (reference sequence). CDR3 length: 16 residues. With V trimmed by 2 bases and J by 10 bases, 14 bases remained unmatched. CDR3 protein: CASSLDGRRRGREQFF. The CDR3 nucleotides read TGTGCCAGCAGTTTAGACGGGAGGCGCCGAGGAAGGGAGCAGTTCTTC.

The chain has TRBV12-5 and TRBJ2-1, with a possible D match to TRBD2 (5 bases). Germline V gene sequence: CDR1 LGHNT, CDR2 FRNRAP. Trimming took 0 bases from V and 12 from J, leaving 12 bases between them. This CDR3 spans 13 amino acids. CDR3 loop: CASGLVGGGGQFF. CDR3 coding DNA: TGTGCTAGTGGTTTGGTAGGAGGTGGTGGGCAGTTCTTC.

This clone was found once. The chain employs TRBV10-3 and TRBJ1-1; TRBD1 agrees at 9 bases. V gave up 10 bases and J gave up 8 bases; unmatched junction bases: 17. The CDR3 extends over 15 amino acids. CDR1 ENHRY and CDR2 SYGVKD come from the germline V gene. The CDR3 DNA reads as TGTGCCACCCGCTCCCGCGCAACAGGGACAGGGGAAGCTTTCTTT. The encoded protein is CATRSRATGTGEAFF.

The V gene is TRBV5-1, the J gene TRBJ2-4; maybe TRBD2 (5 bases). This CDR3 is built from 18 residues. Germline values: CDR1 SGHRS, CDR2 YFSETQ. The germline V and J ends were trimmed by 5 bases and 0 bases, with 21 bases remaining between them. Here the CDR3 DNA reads TGCGCCAGCAGGTCTCTTTGCGCGAAGCGGCTAGCCAAAAACATTCAGTACTTC. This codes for CASRSLCAKRLAKNIQYF.

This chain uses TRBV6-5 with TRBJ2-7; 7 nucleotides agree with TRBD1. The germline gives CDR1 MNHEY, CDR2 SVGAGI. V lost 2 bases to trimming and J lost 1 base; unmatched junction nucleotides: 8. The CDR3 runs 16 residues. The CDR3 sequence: CASSYAGAGGSYEQYF. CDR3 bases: TGTGCCAGCAGTTACGCCGGAGCAGGGGGTTCCTACGAGCAGTACTTC.

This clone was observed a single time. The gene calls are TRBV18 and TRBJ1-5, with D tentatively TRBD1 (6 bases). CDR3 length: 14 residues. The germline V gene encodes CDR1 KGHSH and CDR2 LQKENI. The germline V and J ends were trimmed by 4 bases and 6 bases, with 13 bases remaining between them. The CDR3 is CASSLNPGAQPQHF. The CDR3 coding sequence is TGTGCCAGCTCACTCAATCCAGGGGCTCAGCCCCAGCATTTT.